The 10 T cell receptor beta chains in this list originate from one sample, sequenced in a study of long-term antiretroviral therapy in people with HIV (dated by TCRdb to about 2022). The immunoSEQ hsTCRB v3.0 assay was used at survey level resolution for TRB variable region sequencing. Imported from immuneACCESS, the table was reduced by TCRdb to in-frame sequences with V and J called. These copies leave out some clones; in studies compared against another copy, an unresolved V gene accounts for under half, and the cause of the remainder is not known. The sample profile shows 35,000 or so clones; around three quarters of them were found once. The ten most abundant clones make up 7.1% of the sample. Source: unsorted PBMCs, taken 2 years after starting antiretroviral therapy. Source of these receptors: a woman aged 50 to 65 with HIV.

CDR3 sequence: CASSPPERQETQYF. CDR3 DNA: TGTGCCAGCAGTCCCCCAGAGCGGCAAGAGACCCAGTACTTC. The chain has TRBV27 and TRBJ2-5; D possibly corresponds to TRBD2 (5 bases). V was cut by 5 bases and J by 2 bases, with 12 bases left in between. The V gene's germline CDR1 is MNHEY and CDR2 SMNVEV (reference sequence). The CDR3 covers 14 residues.

The V gene is TRBV30, the J gene TRBJ2-1; no clear D. The CDR3 has 12 residues. Per the germline V gene, CDR1 is GTSNPN and CDR2 is SVGIG (reference sequence). V gave up 2 bases and J gave up 8 bases, with 10 bases separating them. The CDR3 nucleotides are TGTGCCTGGAGTTGGGGTGGACATGAGCAGTTCTTC. This encodes CAWSWGGHEQFF.

The chain uses TRBV2 and TRBJ1-4; TRBD1 aligns across 7 bases. Losses at the gene ends were 7 bases for V and 7 bases for J; bases not matched to a gene: 15. Germline-derived CDR1 and CDR2 are SNHLY and FYNNEI. The CDR3 loop spans 16 amino acids. The CDR3 DNA is TGTGCCAGCACATTCCGCGTGAGGGGGCTGAGTGAAAAACTGTTTTTT. Encoded protein: CASTFRVRGLSEKLFF.

The chain carries TRBV10-1 and TRBJ1-1; no clear D. Germline V gives CDR1 WNHNN, CDR2 SYGVQD (reference sequence). Trimming pared 4 bases from V and 2 bases from J, leaving 8 bases between. CDR3 length: 13 amino acids. Here the CDR3 DNA reads TGCGCCAGCAGTGTCCGGCAAAACACTGAAGCTTTCTTT. Translating gives CASSVRQNTEAFF.

This clone was found once. The rearrangement uses TRBV5-4 and TRBJ2-1; 11 bases line up with TRBD1. CDR3 length: 14 amino acids. CDR1 and CDR2 (germline): SGHNT, YYREEE (reference sequence). J was trimmed by 5 bases and V by 8 bases; bases with no gene match: 6. CDR3 sequence: CASSGTGGDNEQFF. The DNA for the CDR3 is TGTGCCAGTTCCGGGACAGGGGGTGACAATGAGCAGTTCTTC.

This chain connects TRBV9 to TRBJ1-1; 8 positions match TRBD1. The V and J ends lost 2 bases and 1 base, in that order; junction bases with no gene match: 1. The CDR3 length is 14 residues. CDR1 is SGDLS, CDR2 YYNGEE, per germline. CDR3 residues: CASSVDRGNTEAFF. DNA for the CDR3: TGTGCCAGCAGCGTTGACAGGGGGAACACTGAAGCTTTCTTT.

The chain links TRBV5-5 to TRBJ1-1, with no clear D. V lost 4 bases and J lost 2, with 6 bases in between. The germline CDR1 and CDR2 sequences are SGHKS and YYEKEE (reference sequence). This CDR3 region has 12 residues. CDR3 bases: TGTGCCAGCAGCCCAGTAAACACTGAAGCTTTCTTT. It encodes CASSPVNTEAFF. The full variable domain, its missing parts supplied by reference TRBV5-5 and TRBJ1-1, is DAGVTQSPTHLIKTRGQQVTLRCSPISGHKSVSWYQQVLGQGPQFIFQYYEKEERGRGNFPDRFSARQFPNYSSELNVNALLLGDSALYLCASSPVNTEAFFGQGTRLTVV.

The gene calls are TRBV7-2 and TRBJ1-6, with no clear D. V lost 4 bases and J lost 0, with 7 bases in between. This CDR3 is built from 15 residues. CDR1 is SGHTA, CDR2 FQGNSA, per germline. The CDR3 spells CASSSQGSYNSPLHF. In DNA, the CDR3 is TGTGCCAGCAGCTCCCAAGGCTCCTATAATTCACCCCTCCACTTT. The whole variable domain, filled in from reference TRBV7-2 and TRBJ1-6, reads GAGVSQSPSNKVTEKGKDVELRCDPISGHTALYWYRQSLGQGLEFLIYFQGNSAPDKSGLPSDRFSAERTGGSVSTLTIQRTQQEDSAVYLCASSSQGSYNSPLHFGNGTRLTVT.

The gene calls are TRBV7-9 and TRBJ1-5; 8 bases line up with TRBD1. The CDR3 contains 12 residues. Looked up from germline, CDR1 is SEHNR and CDR2 is FQNEAQ (reference sequence). V shed 4 bases and J 11 bases; nucleotides not matched to a gene: 4. The CDR3, as DNA: TGTGCCAGCAGCTCGCAGACAGGGGCCCAGCATTTT. It is translated as CASSSQTGAQHF.

The V gene is TRBV2, the J gene TRBJ1-1; no reliable D call. The V end lost 4 bases, the J end lost 0 bases, and 6 bases lay between the germline ends. The germline V gene encodes CDR1 SNHLY and CDR2 FYNNEI. The CDR3 length is 13 residues. DNA of the CDR3: TGTGCCAGCAGTGCCGAATTGAACACTGAAGCTTTCTTT. Protein sequence: CASSAELNTEAFF.